These 19 T cell receptor beta chains came from one sample sequenced in a study of T cell repertoires in cytomegalovirus infection. TCRdb independently ran MiXCR on the reads; one entry per CDR3 protein. The data hold around 530,000 distinct CDR3 sequences, with 26% observed a single time. Sequenced sample: PBMCs. The receptors were sampled from a human donor in good health (CMV status not recorded). Some clones in this sample may be carry-over from other donors' samples.

This clonotype was seen ten or more times. The J gene is TRBJ1-6, the V gene TRBV7-2, with TRBD1 identical over 9 bases. Germline V lookup: CDR1 SGHTA, CDR2 FQGNSA. The V segment lost 4 bases and the J segment 10 bases; nucleotides outside the gene matches: 11. CDR3 length equals 16 residues. The CDR3 DNA follows: TGTGCCAGCAGCTCCCACAGGGGGCGAAGGGAATCACCCCTCCACTTT. The encoded protein is CASSSHRGRRESPLHF.

This clonotype appeared a few times. The chain uses TRBV7-9 and TRBJ1-1; D ambiguous. The V end was cut by 1 base, the J end by 1 base, with 10 bases between. Germline V gene lookup returns CDR1 SEHNR and CDR2 FQNEAQ (reference sequence). The CDR3 is made up of 15 amino acids. The CDR3 reads CASSLEVAQNTEAFF. The CDR3 DNA reads TGTGCCAGCAGCTTAGAGGTTGCACAGAACACTGAAGCTTTCTTT.

This clonotype was seen at least ten times. The V gene is TRBV10-3, the J gene TRBJ1-2; TRBD1 might be the D (6 bases). The germline V and J ends were trimmed by 7 bases and 7 bases, with 10 bases remaining between them. In germline, CDR1 is ENHRY, CDR2 SYGVKD. CDR3 size: 11 residues. CDR3 in amino acids: CAITSGVGYTF. The DNA for the CDR3 is TGTGCCATCACCTCAGGGGTTGGCTACACCTTC.

The chain carries TRBV6-1 and TRBJ2-1, with D unclear. V was cut by 6 bases and J by 5 bases, with 5 bases left in between. The CDR3 covers 11 residues. CDR1 MNHNS and CDR2 SASEGT come from the germline V gene. The CDR3: CASRNNNEQFF. The CDR3 nucleotides read TGTGCCAGCAGGAATAACAATGAGCAGTTCTTC.

This clonotype was observed a few times. This chain joins TRBV12-3 or TRBV12-4 and TRBJ2-5; perhaps TRBD1 as D (5 bases). V gave up 2 bases and J gave up 5 bases, with 12 bases separating them. The CDR3 runs 14 residues. The CDR3 DNA reads TGTGCCAGCAGTTTATCCAGGGCCGGGGAGACCCAGTACTTC. Its translation is CASSLSRAGETQYF.

The chain recombines TRBV5-6 with TRBJ1-2; D uncertain. The V gene's germline CDR1 is SGHDT and CDR2 YYEEEE. The V end was cut by 3 bases, the J end by 5 bases, with 5 bases between. The CDR3 sequence is 11 residues long. CDR3 region: CASSSLYGYTF. CDR3 nucleotide sequence: TGTGCCAGCAGCTCCCTTTATGGCTACACCTTC.

This clonotype came up a few times. The chain links TRBV10-2 to TRBJ2-4, with D possibly being TRBD1 or TRBD2 (5 bases each). The CDR3 is 14 amino acids. Trimming removed 9 bases from V and 9 bases from J, with 21 bases in between. Germline CDR1 reads WSHSY; CDR2 reads SAAADI. DNA of the CDR3: TGCGCCAGTCGACCTCCGGGGACCGCAAGCATTCAGTACTTC. It yields the protein CASRPPGTASIQYF.

This clonotype was seen a handful of times. The gene calls are TRBV6-1 and TRBJ2-7; perhaps D is TRBD1 or TRBD2 (5 bases each). Germline V gene data show CDR1 as MNHNS and CDR2 as SASEGT. Between the trimmed V and J ends, which lost 8 bases and 0 bases, there was a span of 17 bases. The CDR3 loop spans 15 amino acids. CDR3 loop: CASRDGARSSYEQYV. CDR3 nucleotide sequence: TGTGCCAGCCGGGACGGGGCCAGAAGCTCCTACGAGCAGTACGTC.

Only a few counts were recorded for this clonotype. This rearrangement joins TRBV6-1 to TRBJ1-1; D is perhaps TRBD1 (5 bases). V was cut by 6 bases and J by 1 base, with 12 bases left in between. CDR3 size: 14 residues. Germline lookup yields CDR1 MNHNS and CDR2 SASEGT. The CDR3 coding sequence is TGTGCCAGCAGGAAGTCAGGGTCGAACACTGAAGCTTTCTTT. It translates to CASRKSGSNTEAFF.

This chain connects TRBV27 to TRBJ2-2; the D gene is possibly TRBD1 (6 bases). The V end was cut by 2 bases, the J end by 4 bases, with 14 bases between. Germline CDR1 is MNHEY and CDR2 is SMNVEV (reference sequence). There are 16 residues in the CDR3. Here the CDR3 reads CASSLNTGSGTGELFF. CDR3 in DNA: TGTGCCAGCAGTTTAAACACAGGGTCGGGCACCGGGGAGCTGTTTTTT.

The J gene is TRBJ2-5, the V gene TRBV12-3 or TRBV12-4; D is unresolved. Between the trimmed V and J ends, which lost 8 bases and 1 base, there was a span of 8 bases. The CDR3 has 12 amino acids. In DNA, the CDR3 is TGTGCCAGCCGACACTTCCAAGAGACCCAGTACTTC. Its protein is CASRHFQETQYF.

This clonotype was detected only a few times. V and J are TRBV19 and TRBJ2-3, with 8 bases identical to TRBD2. Germline assignment: CDR1 LNHDA and CDR2 SQIVND (reference sequence). The V and J ends lost 4 bases and 2 bases, in that order; junction bases with no gene match: 2. This CDR3 comprises 14 residues. CDR3 amino acids: CASSSGRNTDTQYF. The CDR3 region has the DNA TGTGCCAGTAGTAGCGGGAGGAACACAGATACGCAGTATTTT.

This chain links TRBV29-1 with TRBJ2-1, with 7 bases aligning to TRBD2. The CDR3 extends over 14 amino acids. J was trimmed by 7 bases and V by 7 bases; bases with no gene match: 13. From germline, CDR1 is SQVTM and CDR2 ANQGSEA. The CDR3 nucleotides are TGCAGCGCCGCAAGCGGGACGACTTTTAATGAGCAGTTCTTC. It translates to CSAASGTTFNEQFF.

The chain is built from TRBV27 and TRBJ1-5; D uncertain. This CDR3 has 13 amino acids. V shed 2 bases and J shed 10 bases, with 12 bases lying between them. Germline values: CDR1 MNHEY, CDR2 SMNVEV (reference sequence). The CDR3 DNA reads TGTGCCAGCAGTTTAGGTACGGAAAATCCCCAGCATTTT. It specifies CASSLGTENPQHF.

In this sample, this clonotype turned up a few times. The rearrangement links TRBV19 to TRBJ2-3, with D perhaps TRBD1 (5 bases). CDR1 is LNHDA and CDR2 is SQIVND in the germline V gene (reference sequence). V was cut by 10 bases and J by 4 bases, with 18 bases left in between. The CDR3 contains 14 residues. The CDR3 DNA reads TGTGCCACCACCGGGTCGGCAGGGCCAGATACGCAGTATTTT. It codes for CATTGSAGPDTQYF. Full variable domain (missing parts from reference TRBV19 and TRBJ2-3): DGGITQSPKYLFRKEGQNVTLSCEQNLNHDAMYWYRQDPGQGLRLIYYSQIVNDFQKGDIAEGYSVSREKKESFPLTVTSAQKNPTAFYLCATTGSAGPDTQYFGPGTRLTVL.

V and J are TRBV11-2 and TRBJ2-4; 8 bases are shared with TRBD2. V was pared by 3 bases and J by 10 bases, with 8 bases of the junction left unmatched. In germline, CDR1 is SGHAT, CDR2 FQNNGV. The CDR3 is 14 residues long. This CDR3 reads CASSLRVAGGIQYF. The CDR3 region has the DNA TGTGCCAGCAGCTTGAGGGTCGCGGGAGGAATTCAGTACTTC. The full variable domain, rest sourced from reference TRBV11-2 and TRBJ2-4, is EAGVAQSPRYKIIEKRQSVAFWCNPISGHATLYWYQQILGQGPKLLIQFQNNGVVDDSQLPKDRFSAERLKGVDSTLKIQPAKLEDSAVYLCASSLRVAGGIQYFGAGTRLSVL.

In DNA, the CDR3 is TGTGCCAGCAGCGGACAGGGGGCGATTCTTATGAACACTGAAGCTTTCTTT. This translates into CASSGQGAILMNTEAFF. This chain uses TRBV6-2 or TRBV6-3 with TRBJ1-1; TRBD1 matches 11 bases. Germline V CDR1 and CDR2: MNHEY, SVGEGT. V lost 6 bases to trimming and J lost 0 bases; unmatched junction nucleotides: 9. This CDR3 is built from 17 residues.

This clonotype was observed a handful of times. This chain uses TRBV12-3 or TRBV12-4 with TRBJ1-1; D gene unclear. Deletions cut 10 bases from V and 3 bases from J, with 12 bases between. The CDR3 totals 12 residues. CDR3 protein: CATTALDTEAFF. The CDR3 DNA follows: TGTGCCACCACTGCCCTCGACACTGAAGCTTTCTTT.

A single count supports this clonotype. The chain links TRBV6-2 or TRBV6-3 to TRBJ2-2; TRBD2 matches 9 bases. The CDR3 runs 16 residues. Germline CDR1 reads MNHEY; CDR2 reads SVGEGT. The ends lost 10 bases at V and 2 bases at J; junction bases unmatched: 11. Written as DNA, the CDR3 is TGTGCCATCCCAGCCTCTAGCGGGATTAACACCGGGGAGCTGTTTTTT. Its translation: CAIPASSGINTGELFF.